These 5 T cell receptor beta chains were sequenced from one sample in a study of Ad26.COV2.S vaccination and SARS-CoV-2 variants. The method was immunoSEQ multiplex PCR; TCRdb's version includes in-frame clones alone and lacks a portion of them. The sample contains about 420,000 clones, approximately 87% of which appear only once. Treatment reported: about 20 received Ad26.COV2.S at low or high dose, single or two shots; roughly five received placebo; per-sample allocation not given. The study sampled participants on day 63 after the first vaccine or placebo injection. The material was peripheral blood, obtained in a trial of Ad26.COV2.S vaccine versus placebo. The receptors were gathered from a person between 18 and 65 years old who received the Ad26.COV2.S COVID-19 vaccine or a placebo.

The chain has TRBV7-9 and TRBJ1-3; maybe TRBD1 (6 bases). The CDR3 covers 15 residues. Germline values: CDR1 SEHNR, CDR2 FQNEAQ (reference sequence). V was pared by 0 bases and J by 4 bases, with 10 bases between. The CDR3 sequence is CASSLAGGSGNTIYF. For the CDR3, the DNA is TGTGCCAGCAGCTTAGCGGGGGGCTCCGGAAACACCATATATTTT.

This clone showed up just a few times. The V gene is TRBV24-1, the J gene TRBJ2-7, with 8 bases lining up with TRBD1. CDR3 length: 15 amino acids. J gave up 6 bases and V 4 bases, and 10 bases lay outside the gene matches. Looked up from germline, CDR1 is KGHDR and CDR2 is SFDVKD. The CDR3 loop is CATSDLRDRNAEQYF. The CDR3 coding sequence is TGTGCCACCAGTGACCTCCGGGACAGGAATGCCGAGCAGTACTTC.

This chain joins TRBV6-4 and TRBJ2-3; 8 bases are shared with TRBD1. The V gene's germline CDR1 is MRHNA and CDR2 SNTAGT. The V segment lost 0 bases and the J segment 4 bases; nucleotides outside the gene matches: 6. The CDR3 contains 16 residues. DNA of the CDR3: TGTGCCAGCAGTGACTCTGCAGGGGGCATCGCAGATACGCAGTATTTT. Translation: CASSDSAGGIADTQYF.

This clone was recorded only once. The gene calls are TRBV5-1 and TRBJ1-2; maybe TRBD1 (6 bases). Between the trimmed V and J ends, which lost 0 bases and 6 bases, there was a span of 21 bases. This CDR3 is built from 17 residues. CDR1 and CDR2 from the germline V gene are SGHRS and YFSETQ. CDR3 amino acids: CASSLASNRQARNGYTF. The CDR3 DNA follows: TGCGCCAGCAGCTTGGCCTCTAACCGACAGGCCCGGAATGGCTACACCTTC.

The chain carries TRBV18 and TRBJ1-1; D remains ambiguous. CDR1 and CDR2 from the germline V gene are KGHSH and LQKENI. Between the trimmed V and J ends, which lost 2 bases and 5 bases, there was a span of 15 bases. The CDR3 has 15 amino acids. The CDR3 protein is CASSPVGSSGTEAFF. The CDR3 DNA reads TGTGCCAGCTCACCAGTAGGCTCCTCGGGGACTGAAGCTTTCTTT.